The 20 T cell receptor beta chains reported below all come from one sample, sequenced in a study of post-analysis software for immune sequencing data. General study findings and limits: The study found TRBV5-6, TRBV5-1 and TRBV20-1 among five or six TRBV segments more frequent in patients than controls.

Their target antigens are unknown. Presence of unique molecular identifiers characterized the TCR beta cDNA libraries. One entry per CDR3 protein, called by TCRdb with MiXCR from the PCR reads. This table has roughly 410,000 distinct CDR3 sequences, approximately 33% appearing once. The sample consisted of blood. Receptor source: a girl between 10 and 17 years old with multiple sclerosis.

The chain joins TRBV6-4 to TRBJ1-2; 8 bases line up with TRBD1. Germline V gene lookup returns CDR1 MRHNA and CDR2 SNTAGT. V was pared by 2 bases and J by 2 bases, with 13 bases of the junction left unmatched. The CDR3 spans 18 residues. The DNA for the CDR3 is TGTGCCAGCAGTGACGTCCGGGACAGGTTTTTAACCAACTATGGCTACACCTTC. This translates into CASSDVRDRFLTNYGYTF.

This clonotype was recorded a few times. The gene calls are TRBV9 and TRBJ2-7; TRBD1 matches 9 bases. The CDR3 totals 14 residues. V was pared by 3 bases and J by 6 bases, with 7 bases of the junction left unmatched. CDR1 and CDR2 (germline): SGDLS, YYNGEE. DNA for the CDR3: TGTGCCAGCAGCGCAGGACAGGGGCCCCGCGAGCAGTACTTC. This sequence encodes CASSAGQGPREQYF.

The chain uses TRBV6-1 and TRBJ1-5; D remains unclear. Trimming removed 8 bases from V and 7 bases from J, with 18 bases in between. Germline-derived CDR1 and CDR2 are MNHNS and SASEGT. The CDR3 spans 14 residues. Here the CDR3 DNA reads TGTGCCAGCTTAACCTTTAAAGGAAAACAGCCCCAGCATTTT. Amino acid sequence: CASLTFKGKQPQHF.

The V and J genes are TRBV29-1 and TRBJ1-2; no reliable D call. This CDR3 is built from 16 residues. Per the germline V gene, CDR1 is SQVTM and CDR2 is ANQGSEA. V was cut by 4 bases and J by 2 bases, with 20 bases left in between. The CDR3, as DNA: TGCAGCGTTGTTGCTCAGATGGCACCCATAAACTATGGCTACACCTTC. Its protein product is CSVVAQMAPINYGYTF.

This chain connects TRBV6-5 to TRBJ2-7; D not resolved. The CDR3 has 14 amino acids. The ends were cut back, 2 bases at V and 3 bases at J, with 11 bases in the middle. CDR1 is MNHEY and CDR2 is SVGAGI in the germline V gene. The CDR3 loop reads CASSYGGRIYEQYF. CDR3 in DNA: TGTGCCAGCAGTTACGGCGGACGGATCTACGAGCAGTACTTC.

The DNA of the CDR3 is TGTGCCAGCAGCGACGGGGCGGTAATGAGGGAAAAACTGTTTTTT. Translating it yields CASSDGAVMREKLFF. V usage is TRBV5-6 and J usage is TRBJ1-4, with D perhaps matching TRBD1 (5 bases). Germline V gives CDR1 SGHDT, CDR2 YYEEEE. This CDR3 comprises 15 residues. V was cut by 4 bases and J by 8 bases, with 18 bases left in between.

This clonotype was detected a few times. The chain carries TRBV19 and TRBJ1-5, with D possibly being TRBD1 (6 bases). Trimming shortened V by 1 base and J by 3 bases, and 7 bases separated the two germline ends. The CDR3 is made up of 14 amino acids. The V gene's germline CDR1 is LNHDA and CDR2 SQIVND (reference sequence). Written as DNA, the CDR3 is TGTGCCAGTAGTATAGGGACAGCCAATCAGCCCCAGCATTTT. Residues: CASSIGTANQPQHF.

This clonotype was counted a few times. This chain uses TRBV11-2 with TRBJ2-7; 7 positions match TRBD1. There are 15 residues in the CDR3. Germline assignment: CDR1 SGHAT and CDR2 FQNNGV. V lost 7 bases and J lost 2; bases outside the gene matches: 11. The CDR3 is CASTSDRDSAYEQYF. Written as DNA, the CDR3 is TGTGCCAGCACCTCGGATCGGGACAGTGCCTACGAGCAGTACTTC.

This clonotype was recorded a few times. The rearrangement uses TRBV9 and TRBJ1-2; a possible D gene is TRBD1 (6 bases). The CDR3 contains 14 residues. V gave up 3 bases and J gave up 0 bases, with 9 bases separating them. Germline V gene sequence: CDR1 SGDLS, CDR2 YYNGEE. The CDR3 is CASSGDKSNYGYTF. In DNA, the CDR3 is TGTGCCAGCAGCGGGGACAAGTCTAACTATGGCTACACCTTC.

There are a few counts of this clonotype. CDR3 amino acids: CASSLPTSGGYNEQFF. The CDR3 nucleotides are TGTGCCAGCAGCCTACCGACTAGCGGGGGGTACAATGAGCAGTTCTTC. The chain couples TRBV14 to TRBJ2-1; 13 bases match TRBD2. The V segment lost 4 bases and the J segment 4 bases; nucleotides outside the gene matches: 4. The CDR3 length is 16 residues. The germline V gene encodes CDR1 SGHDN and CDR2 FVKESK.

The rearrangement uses TRBV28 and TRBJ2-2; a possible D gene is TRBD2 (6 bases). Germline CDR1 reads MDHEN; CDR2 reads SYDVKM. The V end was cut by 8 bases, the J end by 3 bases, with 10 bases between. The CDR3 is 13 residues long. CDR3 nucleotide sequence: TGTGCCAGCGAGCGGGTAGACACCGGGGAGCTGTTTTTT. Encoded protein: CASERVDTGELFF.

The CDR3 DNA is TGCGCCAGCAGCTTGGTAGGGGGCATGTCAGATACGCAGTATTTT. As protein: CASSLVGGMSDTQYF. V usage is TRBV5-1 and J usage is TRBJ2-3, with 7 bases fitting TRBD1. Germline V gene lookup returns CDR1 SGHRS and CDR2 YFSETQ. Trimming removed 0 bases from V and 4 bases from J; junction bases left unmatched: 5. The CDR3 has 15 residues.

This clonotype was seen only a few times. V gene TRBV4-1 combines with J gene TRBJ1-2, with TRBD1 as a possible D gene (5 bases). The length of the CDR3 is 16 residues. Germline CDR1 and CDR2: MGHRA and YSYEKL. V was pared by 4 bases and J by 4 bases, with 19 bases between. CDR3 region: CASSRAREGQSYGYTF. The CDR3 bases are TGCGCCAGCAGCCGTGCCCGGGAGGGGCAGAGCTATGGCTACACCTTC.

This sequence joins TRBV4-3 and TRBJ1-2; TRBD1 matches 9 bases. The CDR3 is 16 amino acids. The germline V gene encodes CDR1 LGHNA and CDR2 YSLEER. Trimming cost V 0 bases and J 7 bases; bases outside gene matches: 9. Here the CDR3 DNA reads TGCGCCAGCAGCCAAGATTGGGTGGGGACAGGGAGTGGCTACACCTTC. Translated: CASSQDWVGTGSGYTF.

This clonotype appeared a few times. The chain links TRBV15 to TRBJ2-1; maybe TRBD2 (6 bases). Germline V gene data show CDR1 as LNHNV and CDR2 as YYDKDF (reference sequence). This CDR3 spans 17 amino acids. Trimming shortened V by 2 bases and J by 3 bases, and 17 bases separated the two germline ends. CDR3 residues: CATSRTKGGVRYNEQFF. The CDR3, as DNA: TGTGCCACCAGCAGAACCAAGGGCGGGGTACGCTACAATGAGCAGTTCTTC. The complete variable domain, with remaining parts taken from reference TRBV15 and TRBJ2-1, reads DAMVIQNPRYQVTQFGKPVTLSCSQTLNHNVMYWYQQKSSQAPKLLFHYYDKDFNNEADTPDNFQSRRPNTSFCFLDIRSPGLGDTAMYLCATSRTKGGVRYNEQFFGPGTRLTVL.

As for this clonotype: A much larger clonotype is one base distant, so this may be a read error. The J gene is TRBJ2-3, the V gene TRBV9, with 9 positions matching TRBD1. The CDR3 is 16 residues long. Germline V gene sequence: CDR1 SGDLS, CDR2 YYNGEE. CDR3 in amino acids: CANSAQPGQGVSTQYF. CDR3 bases: TGTGCCAACAGCGCCCAACCGGGACAGGGTGTGAGTACGCAGTATTTT.

This chain connects TRBV20-1 to TRBJ2-1, with TRBD2 matching over 9 bases. The ends lost 0 bases at V and 0 bases at J; junction bases unmatched: 3. The V gene's germline CDR1 is DFQATT and CDR2 SNEGSKA (reference sequence). The CDR3 covers 16 residues. The CDR3 DNA is TGCAGTGCTAGAGACCTAGCGGGGACCTCCTACAATGAGCAGTTCTTC. Its translation is CSARDLAGTSYNEQFF.

The chain uses TRBV12-3 or TRBV12-4 and TRBJ2-5, with 7 bases that match TRBD2. V dropped 8 bases and J dropped 11; count of bases not matched to a gene: 14. CDR3 length: 13 amino acids. The CDR3 loop is CASLRGMKGTQYF. The CDR3 coding sequence is TGTGCCAGCCTGCGGGGGATGAAGGGGACTCAGTACTTC.

This clonotype was counted only a few times. Sequence at one end of the junction differs from germline and may be a read error. This chain joins TRBV7-7 and TRBJ2-7; TRBD1 might be the D (6 bases). In germline, CDR1 is SSHAT, CDR2 FNYEAQ (reference sequence). CDR3 size: 14 residues. The CDR3 here is CASSTDSFSYEQYF. The CDR3 nucleotides are TGTGCTAGCAGCACGGACAGCTTCTCCTACGAGCAGTACTTC.

The chain combines TRBV5-1 with TRBJ1-1; no definite D call. Trimming removed 2 bases from V and 3 bases from J, with 11 bases in between. Germline lookup yields CDR1 SGHRS and CDR2 YFSETQ. The CDR3 is made up of 14 amino acids. The CDR3 sequence is CASSFLRGDTEAFF. The CDR3 nucleotides are TGCGCCAGCAGCTTTCTACGGGGAGACACTGAAGCTTTCTTT.